This is a list of T cell receptor beta chains from one sample in a study of blood T cell repertoires in COVID-19. The protocol was immunoSEQ multiplex PCR, while the TCRdb copy is restricted to in-frame clones and leaves out a portion. The sample contains about 240,000 clones, roughly nine tenths of which appear only once. The sample taken for sequencing was peripheral blood. The receptors were sampled from a man aged 55 to 69 with acute or convalescent COVID-19. The CDR3 runs from the conserved cysteine through the conserved F or W. Fields, in order: J gene, V gene, CDR3 protein.

j_call: TRBJ2-1
v_call: TRBV29-1
cdr3_aa: CSVHDSFNEQFF

j_call: TRBJ2-2
v_call: TRBV7-3
cdr3_aa: CASSPGTGVAGELFF

j_call: TRBJ1-5
v_call: TRBV7-8
cdr3_aa: CASTQGPTNQPQHF

j_call: TRBJ2-3
v_call: TRBV28
cdr3_aa: CASNPEGGSTDTQYF

j_call: TRBJ2-2
v_call: TRBV5-4
cdr3_aa: CASSLALAGVDGELFF

j_call: TRBJ1-3
v_call: TRBV2
cdr3_aa: CASSRGGNTIYF

j_call: TRBJ1-6
v_call: TRBV9
cdr3_aa: CASSSGGGVGYNSPLHF

j_call: TRBJ2-7
v_call: TRBV4-1
cdr3_aa: CASSQFRGKDPYEQYF

j_call: TRBJ1-2
v_call: TRBV7-2
cdr3_aa: CASSQEPGQGYGYTF

j_call: TRBJ1-1
v_call: TRBV12-3/TRBV12-4
cdr3_aa: CASSKERTEAFF

j_call: TRBJ2-7
v_call: TRBV6-6
cdr3_aa: CASSYSNREQYF

j_call: TRBJ2-2
v_call: TRBV29-1
cdr3_aa: CSVAGKTESTGELFF

j_call: TRBJ2-2
v_call: TRBV18
cdr3_aa: CASSPRAGGVTGELFF

j_call: TRBJ2-3
v_call: TRBV3-1/TRBV3-2
cdr3_aa: CASSPGGGVDTQYF

j_call: TRBJ2-1
v_call: TRBV11-1
cdr3_aa: CASSINPGQGYNEQFF

j_call: TRBJ1-1
v_call: TRBV30
cdr3_aa: CAWSALGAEAFF

j_call: TRBJ2-7
v_call: TRBV4-2
cdr3_aa: CASSRDITSGRAPFSYEQYF

j_call: TRBJ1-3
v_call: TRBV11-2
cdr3_aa: CASSLEGVRSGNTIYF

j_call: TRBJ2-3
v_call: TRBV14
cdr3_aa: CASSRLAGEGTDTQYF

j_call: TRBJ2-7
v_call: TRBV20-1
cdr3_aa: CSASTDPGLALYEQYF

j_call: TRBJ1-2
v_call: TRBV7-9
cdr3_aa: CASSIEDYGYTF

j_call: TRBJ1-5
v_call: TRBV3-1/TRBV3-2
cdr3_aa: CASSQGRVGSNQPQHF

j_call: TRBJ2-1
v_call: TRBV29-1
cdr3_aa: CSVLKTAAYNEQFF

j_call: TRBJ2-7
v_call: TRBV29-1
cdr3_aa: CSVEVSAGEQYF

j_call: TRBJ2-3
v_call: TRBV5-1
cdr3_aa: CASSLAQTGWTDTQYF

j_call: TRBJ2-7
v_call: TRBV5-1
cdr3_aa: CASSPPSSEQYF

j_call: TRBJ2-7
v_call: TRBV7-2
cdr3_aa: CASSARTSGFYEQYF

j_call: TRBJ1-1
v_call: TRBV6-5
cdr3_aa: CASRQGVRTNTEAFF

j_call: TRBJ2-2
v_call: TRBV6-5
cdr3_aa: CASSLGGAGELFF

j_call: TRBJ2-2
v_call: TRBV7-3
cdr3_aa: CASSLQGAYTGELFF

j_call: TRBJ1-5
v_call: TRBV5-3
cdr3_aa: CARSPRDRGCQPQHF

j_call: TRBJ2-2
v_call: TRBV12-5
cdr3_aa: CASYGNTGELFF

j_call: TRBJ2-3
v_call: TRBV7-2
cdr3_aa: CASSLAFTSGRRGRTDTQYF

j_call: TRBJ2-7
v_call: TRBV7-9
cdr3_aa: CASSRGTGFPYEQYF

j_call: TRBJ1-4
v_call: TRBV7-3
cdr3_aa: CASSLRGGTNEKLFF

j_call: TRBJ2-7
v_call: TRBV11-3
cdr3_aa: CASSLDSGQGSAYEQYF

j_call: TRBJ1-3
v_call: TRBV27
cdr3_aa: CASSPMPGQALSGNTIYF

j_call: TRBJ2-3
v_call: TRBV19
cdr3_aa: CASSTRTGTGSADTQYF

j_call: TRBJ2-1
v_call: TRBV18
cdr3_aa: CASSPRGGRRNEQFF

j_call: TRBJ2-1
v_call: TRBV2
cdr3_aa: CASGGADPNEQFF

j_call: TRBJ2-7
v_call: TRBV4-2
cdr3_aa: CASSQEIGTRFHEQYF

j_call: TRBJ2-5
v_call: TRBV29-1
cdr3_aa: CSVEDPRLAGGRLQETQYF

j_call: TRBJ2-1
v_call: TRBV10-2
cdr3_aa: CASSAPGDGEQFF

j_call: TRBJ2-1
v_call: TRBV14
cdr3_aa: CASSSFGSGNYNEQFF

j_call: TRBJ1-4
v_call: TRBV7-2
cdr3_aa: CASSSEGRGEKLFF

j_call: TRBJ1-1
v_call: TRBV11-3
cdr3_aa: CASRYQGAEAFF

j_call: TRBJ2-3
v_call: TRBV5-1
cdr3_aa: CASREGLAGPTDTQYF

j_call: TRBJ2-1
v_call: TRBV20-1
cdr3_aa: CSASQGQEGVNEQFF

j_call: TRBJ1-2
v_call: TRBV2
cdr3_aa: CASRAVYGYTF

j_call: TRBJ1-5
v_call: TRBV21-1
cdr3_aa: CASSKAQGPQPQHF

j_call: TRBJ2-1
v_call: TRBV29-1
cdr3_aa: CSVLETSGYNEQFF